Below are 21 T cell receptor beta chains sequenced from a single sample in a study of shared clonotypes between healthy human individuals (dated by TCRdb to about 2020). CD8 naive samples were CD45RO-negative cells positively selected for CCR7, giving a CD45RA+CCR7+ population that excluded TemRA cells. Library construction relied on the immunoSEQ multiplex PCR assay. Imported from immuneACCESS, the table was reduced by TCRdb to in-frame sequences with V and J called. These copies leave out some clones; in studies compared against another copy, an unresolved V gene accounts for under half, and the cause of the remainder is not known. The sample contains approximately 740,000 clones, about 91% of them found a single time. The top ten clonotypes cover around 24% of the sample. The sequenced sample consisted of naive CD8+ T cells sorted from blood. The sample's cell subset or site label, in plain terms: CD45RA+CCR7+. The receptors stem from a man younger than 45 in good health.

The chain uses TRBV28 and TRBJ2-7; unclear D gene. Germline V gene data show CDR1 as MDHEN and CDR2 as SYDVKM. The CDR3 sequence is 14 residues long. V was clipped by 4 bases and J by 1 base, with 11 bases between them. As DNA, the CDR3 is TGTGCCAGCAGTTCCCCTCAGGAATCCTACGAGCAGTACTTC. Amino acid sequence: CASSSPQESYEQYF.

The rearrangement uses TRBV10-3 and TRBJ1-4; D uncertain. Germline CDR1 is ENHRY and CDR2 is SYGVKD. The CDR3 runs to 15 residues. Trimming took 3 bases from V and 0 from J, leaving 8 bases between them. CDR3 in amino acids: CAISDRFSTNEKLFF. The CDR3 coding sequence is TGTGCCATCAGTGACCGATTTTCAACTAATGAAAAACTGTTTTTT.

The J gene is TRBJ2-5, the V gene TRBV2; D may be TRBD1 (6 bases). Per the germline V gene, CDR1 is SNHLY and CDR2 is FYNNEI. The CDR3 extends over 15 amino acids. V was pared by 5 bases and J by 4 bases, with 17 bases between. The CDR3 DNA is TGTGCCAGCAGTAAAAGGACAGCTCGTGGAGAGACCCAGTACTTC. Its translation: CASSKRTARGETQYF.

The rearrangement joins TRBV5-4 to TRBJ2-7, with D perhaps TRBD1 or TRBD2 (5 bases each). Germline lookup yields CDR1 SGHNT and CDR2 YYREEE (reference sequence). V shed 5 bases and J shed 0 bases, with 15 bases lying between them. This CDR3 region has 15 residues. The CDR3 here is CASSYIGTASYEQYF. The CDR3 bases are TGTGCCAGCAGTTATATCGGGACGGCCTCCTACGAGCAGTACTTC.

CDR3 coding DNA: TGTGCTAGTGGGGCCGGGACTAGCGGATACAATGAGCAGTTCTTC. Translated: CASGAGTSGYNEQFF. The chain carries TRBV12-5 and TRBJ2-1, with 11 bases that match TRBD2. Germline CDR1 reads LGHNT; CDR2 reads FRNRAP. The CDR3 is made up of 15 amino acids. Trimming took 6 bases from V and 4 from J; bases not matched to a gene: 5.

V and J are TRBV14 and TRBJ2-1; possible D gene TRBD2, 6 bases. The CDR3 loop spans 15 amino acids. In germline, CDR1 is SGHDN, CDR2 FVKESK. V was pared by 0 bases and J by 9 bases, with 15 bases between. The CDR3 spells CASSQERSRGIEQFF. The CDR3, as DNA: TGTGCCAGCAGCCAAGAGCGGTCGCGGGGCATTGAGCAGTTCTTC.

The chain uses TRBV5-4 and TRBJ2-1; D not certain. Looked up from germline, CDR1 is SGHNT and CDR2 is YYREEE (reference sequence). The CDR3 length is 13 residues. Trimming pared 5 bases from V and 5 bases from J, leaving 11 bases between. CDR3 region: CASRANNNNEQFF. The CDR3 DNA reads TGTGCCAGCAGAGCGAACAACAACAATGAGCAGTTCTTC.

This chain joins TRBV19 and TRBJ2-1; perhaps TRBD2 as D (5 bases). The CDR3 spans 15 residues. Germline V gene data show CDR1 as LNHDA and CDR2 as SQIVND (reference sequence). Trimming took off 3 bases at V and 1 base at J, with 10 bases between the two ends. CDR3 bases: TGTGCCAGTAGTATCATGGGGAGATCCTACAATGAGCAGTTCTTC. Protein product: CASSIMGRSYNEQFF.

The chain has TRBV28 and TRBJ2-7; D gene unclear. Trimming removed 5 bases from V and 6 bases from J, with 14 bases in between. Germline V lookup: CDR1 MDHEN, CDR2 SYDVKM. CDR3 length: 13 amino acids. CDR3 nucleotide sequence: TGTGCCAGCAGTACGGAGCCTTTAGCCGAGCAGTACTTC. As protein: CASSTEPLAEQYF.

In nucleotides, the CDR3 is TGTGCCAGCAGTGATCGACAGGCTTACGAGCAGTACTTC. This translates into CASSDRQAYEQYF. The chain is built from TRBV25-1 and TRBJ2-7; tentatively, D is TRBD1 (6 bases). V shed 3 bases and J shed 4 bases, with 10 bases lying between them. In germline, CDR1 is MGHDK, CDR2 SYGVNS. The CDR3 length is 13 residues.

V and J are TRBV11-2 and TRBJ2-3; 9 bases are shared with TRBD1. V gave up 1 base and J gave up 1 base; unmatched junction bases: 0. This CDR3 region has 15 residues. The germline V gene encodes CDR1 SGHAT and CDR2 FQNNGV. The CDR3, as DNA: TGTGCCAGCAGCTTAGGGACAGGGGGCACAGATACGCAGTATTTT. Its protein is CASSLGTGGTDTQYF.

The chain uses TRBV14 and TRBJ2-1; no firm D call. The CDR3 is 15 residues long. The V gene's germline CDR1 is SGHDN and CDR2 FVKESK. Trimming cost V 1 base and J 0 bases, with 7 bases left between them. The CDR3 protein is CASSQVLASYNEQFF. CDR3 bases: TGTGCCAGCAGCCAAGTTCTTGCCTCCTACAATGAGCAGTTCTTC.

CDR3 DNA: TGTGCCAGCAGCTTTCGGGGGCGTGCTTACGAGCAGTACTTC. This codes for CASSFRGRAYEQYF. The rearrangement joins TRBV7-8 to TRBJ2-7, with D perhaps TRBD1 or TRBD2 (6 bases each). Germline CDR1 SGHVS, CDR2 FQNEAQ. The CDR3 is 14 residues long. V shed 3 bases and J shed 4 bases, with 13 bases lying between them.

This chain joins TRBV6-6 and TRBJ1-1, with TRBD1 as a possible D gene (5 bases). The V end was cut by 2 bases, the J end by 10 bases, with 20 bases between. The germline V gene encodes CDR1 MNHNY and CDR2 SVGAGI (reference sequence). This CDR3 is 15 amino acids long. CDR3 protein: CASSYGGRDPGGAFF. CDR3 in DNA: TGTGCCAGCAGTTACGGCGGGCGGGATCCGGGGGGAGCTTTCTTT.

The CDR3 sequence is CASSLADRGYGYTF. CDR3 coding DNA: TGTGCCAGCAGCTTAGCGGACAGGGGGTATGGCTACACCTTC. The chain employs TRBV7-9 and TRBJ1-2; 10 positions match TRBD1. The CDR3 length is 14 residues. J gave up 5 bases and V 0 bases, and 0 bases lay outside the gene matches. Germline V gene lookup returns CDR1 SEHNR and CDR2 FQNEAQ (reference sequence).

Details on this clone: This sequence may be a read error, since a much larger clone differs from it by one base. Other DNA variants within this sample encode the same CDR3. The chain is built from TRBV28 and TRBJ2-1; no clear D. The CDR3 spans 10 residues. Trimming took off 8 bases at V and 5 bases at J, with 4 bases between the two ends. CDR1 and CDR2 from the germline V gene are MDHEN and SYDVKM. CDR3 sequence reads: CASGDNEQFF. In DNA form, the CDR3 reads TGTGCCAGCGGGGACAATGAGCAGTTCTTC.

J is TRBJ2-7 and V is TRBV5-4; 7 bases agree with TRBD1. The CDR3 length is 15 residues. V dropped 0 bases and J dropped 0; count of bases not matched to a gene: 3. Germline V gene sequence: CDR1 SGHNT, CDR2 YYREEE (reference sequence). This CDR3 reads CASSLGAGGSYEQYF. Written as DNA, the CDR3 is TGTGCCAGCAGCTTGGGGGCAGGGGGCTCCTACGAGCAGTACTTC.

The chain carries TRBV5-1 and TRBJ2-7; the match to TRBD2 covers 10 bases. The germline V gene encodes CDR1 SGHRS and CDR2 YFSETQ. The V gene end was trimmed by 4 bases and the J gene end by 1 base; junction bases not matched to a gene: 17. The CDR3 extends over 19 amino acids. CDR3 in DNA: TGCGCCAGCAGCGATCGGGCTAGCGGGAGAGTTGCCCAATCCTACGAGCAGTACTTC. Protein sequence: CASSDRASGRVAQSYEQYF.

The rearrangement joins TRBV13 to TRBJ2-1; TRBD2 aligns across 9 bases. The CDR3 is made up of 15 amino acids. Trimming removed 8 bases from V and 5 bases from J; junction bases left unmatched: 10. Germline CDR1 and CDR2: PRHDT and FYEKMQ (reference sequence). CDR3 amino acids: CASSAASGNNNEQFF. CDR3 DNA sequence: TGTGCCAGCTCTGCGGCTAGCGGGAATAACAATGAGCAGTTCTTC. Together with reference TRBV13 and TRBJ2-1, the CDR3 gives the full variable domain: AAGVIQSPRHLIKEKRETATLKCYPIPRHDTVYWYQQGPGQDPQFLISFYEKMQSDKGSIPDRFSAQQFSDYHSELNMSSLELGDSALYFCASSAASGNNNEQFFGPGTRLTVL.

On this clone itself: The same CDR3 can be traced to other DNA sequences in this sample. V usage is TRBV27 and J usage is TRBJ1-2; 10 bases are shared with TRBD1. Trimming at V came to 4 bases and at J to 7 bases, leaving 3 bases not matched to a gene. Germline V gives CDR1 MNHEY, CDR2 SMNVEV (reference sequence). The CDR3 totals 13 residues. The CDR3 here is CASSSTGGRGYTF. The CDR3 region has the DNA TGTGCCAGCAGTTCGACAGGGGGCCGTGGCTACACCTTC.

This sequence joins TRBV18 and TRBJ2-7; TRBD1 agrees at 8 bases. Germline V gene sequence: CDR1 KGHSH, CDR2 LQKENI. This CDR3 has 15 residues. Unmatched junction bases numbered 7, after V lost 3 bases and J lost 3 bases. This CDR3 reads CASSPPGTGDYEQYF. DNA for the CDR3: TGTGCCAGCTCACCTCCCGGGACAGGAGACTACGAGCAGTACTTC.